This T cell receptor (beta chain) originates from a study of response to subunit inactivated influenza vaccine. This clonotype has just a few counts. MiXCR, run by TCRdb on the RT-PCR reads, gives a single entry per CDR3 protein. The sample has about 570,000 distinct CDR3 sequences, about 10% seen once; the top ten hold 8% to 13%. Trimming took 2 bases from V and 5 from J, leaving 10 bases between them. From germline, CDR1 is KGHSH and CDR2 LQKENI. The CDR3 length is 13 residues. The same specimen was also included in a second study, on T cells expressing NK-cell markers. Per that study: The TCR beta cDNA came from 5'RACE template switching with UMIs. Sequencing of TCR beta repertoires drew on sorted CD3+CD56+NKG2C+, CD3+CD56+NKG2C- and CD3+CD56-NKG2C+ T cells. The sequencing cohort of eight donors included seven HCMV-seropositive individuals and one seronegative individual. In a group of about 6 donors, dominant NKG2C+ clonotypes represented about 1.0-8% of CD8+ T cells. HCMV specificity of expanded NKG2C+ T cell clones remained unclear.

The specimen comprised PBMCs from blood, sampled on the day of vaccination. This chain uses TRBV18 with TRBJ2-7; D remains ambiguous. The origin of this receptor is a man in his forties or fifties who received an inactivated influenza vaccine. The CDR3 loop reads CASSPKLTNEQYF. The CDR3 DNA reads TGTGCCAGCTCACCAAAACTGACAAACGAGCAGTACTTC.